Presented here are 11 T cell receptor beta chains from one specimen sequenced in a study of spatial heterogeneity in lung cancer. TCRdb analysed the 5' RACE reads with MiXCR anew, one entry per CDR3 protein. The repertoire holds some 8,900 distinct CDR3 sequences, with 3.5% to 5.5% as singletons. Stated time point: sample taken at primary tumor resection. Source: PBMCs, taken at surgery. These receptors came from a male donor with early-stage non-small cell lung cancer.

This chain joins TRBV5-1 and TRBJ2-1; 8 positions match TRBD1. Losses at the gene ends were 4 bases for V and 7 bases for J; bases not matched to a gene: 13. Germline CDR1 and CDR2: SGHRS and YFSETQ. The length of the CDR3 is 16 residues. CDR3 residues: CASSPIGQGGVNEQFF. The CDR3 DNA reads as TGCGCCAGCAGCCCCATCGGACAGGGTGGAGTAAATGAGCAGTTCTTC.

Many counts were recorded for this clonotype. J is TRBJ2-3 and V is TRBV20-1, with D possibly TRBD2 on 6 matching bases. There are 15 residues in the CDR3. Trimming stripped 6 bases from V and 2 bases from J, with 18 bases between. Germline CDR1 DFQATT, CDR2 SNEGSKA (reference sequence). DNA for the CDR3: TGCAGTGCCTCCTCGGGGGTAGCGTCCACAGATACGCAGTATTTT. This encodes CSASSGVASTDTQYF.

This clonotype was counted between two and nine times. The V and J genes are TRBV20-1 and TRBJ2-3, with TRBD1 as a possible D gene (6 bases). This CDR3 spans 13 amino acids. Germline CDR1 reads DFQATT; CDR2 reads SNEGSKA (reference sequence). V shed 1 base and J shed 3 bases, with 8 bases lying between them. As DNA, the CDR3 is TGCAGTGCTAGAGGGGACAAGACAGATACGCAGTATTTT. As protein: CSARGDKTDTQYF.

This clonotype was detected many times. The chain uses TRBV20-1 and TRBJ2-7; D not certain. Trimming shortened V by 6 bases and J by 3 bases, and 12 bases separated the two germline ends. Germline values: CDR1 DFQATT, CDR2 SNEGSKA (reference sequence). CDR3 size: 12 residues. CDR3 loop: CSAHLTDYEQYV. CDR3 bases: TGCAGTGCCCACTTGACGGACTACGAGCAGTACGTC.

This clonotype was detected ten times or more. CDR3 protein: CASSLPYRGLGTDTQYF. The CDR3 nucleotides read TGCGCCAGCAGCCTCCCGTACAGGGGTTTAGGGACAGATACGCAGTATTTT. The genes are TRBV4-1 and TRBJ2-3, with 7 bases matching TRBD1. The trim removed 4 bases at V and 3 bases at J, leaving 13 bases unmatched. This CDR3 contains 17 residues. The germline CDR1 and CDR2 sequences are MGHRA and YSYEKL.

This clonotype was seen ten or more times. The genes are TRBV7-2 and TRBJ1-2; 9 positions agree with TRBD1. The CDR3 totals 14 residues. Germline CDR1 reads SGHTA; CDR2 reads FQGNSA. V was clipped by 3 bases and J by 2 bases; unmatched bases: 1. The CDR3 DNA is TGTGCCAGCAGCTTCGGACAGGGGAACTATGGCTACACCTTC. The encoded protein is CASSFGQGNYGYTF.

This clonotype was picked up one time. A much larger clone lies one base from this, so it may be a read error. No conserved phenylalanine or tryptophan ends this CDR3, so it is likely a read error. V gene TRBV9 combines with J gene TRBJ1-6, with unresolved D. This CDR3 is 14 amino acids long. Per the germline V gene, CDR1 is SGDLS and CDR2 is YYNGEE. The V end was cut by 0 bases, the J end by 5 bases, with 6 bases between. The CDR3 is CASSVEGDNSPLHL. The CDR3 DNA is TGTGCCAGCAGCGTAGAAGGAGATAATTCACCCCTCCACCTT.

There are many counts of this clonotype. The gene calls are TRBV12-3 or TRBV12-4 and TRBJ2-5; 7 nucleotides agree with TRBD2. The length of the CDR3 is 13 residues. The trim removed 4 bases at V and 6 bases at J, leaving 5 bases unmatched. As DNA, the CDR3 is TGTGCCAGCAGTTCCGGCGGGGGAAAGACCCAGTACTTC. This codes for CASSSGGGKTQYF.

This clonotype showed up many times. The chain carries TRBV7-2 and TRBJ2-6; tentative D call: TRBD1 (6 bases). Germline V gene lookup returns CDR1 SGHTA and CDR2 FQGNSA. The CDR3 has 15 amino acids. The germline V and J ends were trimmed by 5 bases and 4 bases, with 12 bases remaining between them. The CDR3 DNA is TGTGCCAGCAGCCCAAGACAGGCGGGGGCCAACGTCCTGACTTTC. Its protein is CASSPRQAGANVLTF.

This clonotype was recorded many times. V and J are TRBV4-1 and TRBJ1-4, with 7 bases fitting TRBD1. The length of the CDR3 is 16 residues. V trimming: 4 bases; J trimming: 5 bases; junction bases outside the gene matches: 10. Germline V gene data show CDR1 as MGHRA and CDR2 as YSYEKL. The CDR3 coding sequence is TGCGCCAGCAGCCTTGGGACTGCAGGGGGAAATGAAAAACTGTTTTTT. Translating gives CASSLGTAGGNEKLFF.

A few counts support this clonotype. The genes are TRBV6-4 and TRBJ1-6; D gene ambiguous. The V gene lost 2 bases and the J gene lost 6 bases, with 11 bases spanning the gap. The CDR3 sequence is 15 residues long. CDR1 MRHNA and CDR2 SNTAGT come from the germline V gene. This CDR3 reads CASSDTSAGNSPLHF. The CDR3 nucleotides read TGTGCCAGCAGTGACACGTCAGCCGGTAATTCACCCCTCCACTTT.